This entry lists 25 T cell receptor beta chains sequenced from one sample in a study of blood T cell repertoires in COVID-19. Some clones are missing from TCRdb's copy, which holds only in-frame ones; the method was immunoSEQ multiplex PCR. This sample carries 130,000 to 150,000 clones, approximately 90% of them seen once, and the ten largest clones take around 1.6%. Input material: peripheral blood. All receptors come from a human donor in a cohort sampled during active COVID-19.

This chain uses TRBV14 with TRBJ2-5; D gene ambiguous. The ends were cut back, 2 bases at V and 2 bases at J, with 6 bases in the middle. The CDR3 has 13 residues. The V gene's germline CDR1 is SGHDN and CDR2 FVKESK. The CDR3 DNA sequence: TGTGCCAGCAGCCAACAGGATCAAGAGACCCAGTACTTC. This gives the protein CASSQQDQETQYF. The full variable domain, its missing parts supplied by reference TRBV14 and TRBJ2-5, is EAGVTQFPSHSVIEKGQTVTLRCDPISGHDNLYWYRRVMGKEIKFLLHFVKESKQDESGMPNNRFLAERTGGTYSTLKVQPAELEDSGVYFCASSQQDQETQYFGPGTRLLVL.

The chain carries TRBV4-3 and TRBJ1-4; 8 bases align to TRBD1. This CDR3 has 17 residues. CDR1 is LGHNA and CDR2 is YSLEER in the germline V gene. The trim removed 1 base at V and 7 bases at J, leaving 11 bases unmatched. Here the CDR3 reads CASSQVNNGRGPEKLFF. The CDR3 DNA follows: TGCGCCAGCAGCCAAGTTAATAATGGCAGGGGGCCTGAAAAACTGTTTTTT.

This rearrangement joins TRBV10-3 to TRBJ2-2, with a possible D match to TRBD2 (7 bases). V shed 5 bases and J shed 2 bases, with 15 bases lying between them. The length of the CDR3 is 16 residues. The germline gives CDR1 ENHRY, CDR2 SYGVKD. The CDR3 region is CAISPIGGGNTGELFF. The CDR3, as DNA: TGTGCCATCAGTCCCATCGGCGGGGGCAACACCGGGGAGCTGTTTTTT.

This chain connects TRBV5-6 to TRBJ2-3; 10 nucleotides line up with TRBD2. The CDR3 covers 15 residues. The V segment lost 4 bases and the J segment 5 bases; nucleotides outside the gene matches: 7. The V gene's germline CDR1 is SGHDT and CDR2 YYEEEE. The CDR3 bases are TGTGCCAGCAGCCAAAGCGGGGGGGCCGGAGATACGCAGTATTTT. Its protein product is CASSQSGGAGDTQYF.

The rearrangement joins TRBV4-2 to TRBJ2-2, with TRBD2 as a possible D gene (7 bases). Trimming removed 0 bases from V and 5 bases from J, with 16 bases in between. The germline CDR1 and CDR2 sequences are LGHNA and YNFKEQ. The CDR3 has 17 amino acids. CDR3 coding DNA: TGTGCCAGCAGCCAAGATCAAGGACTAGGGGGGACCGGGGAGCTGTTTTTT. Encoded protein: CASSQDQGLGGTGELFF.

The J gene is TRBJ1-2, the V gene TRBV3-1 (or the pseudogene TRBV3-2), with D unresolved. V dropped 1 base and J dropped 2 bases, with 14 bases sitting between them. The CDR3 sequence is 16 residues long. In germline, CDR1 is LGHDT, CDR2 YNNKEL (reference sequence). The CDR3 DNA follows: TGTGCCAGCAGCCAAGGGGTCCGCGGATTGAACTATGGCTACACCTTC. Protein product: CASSQGVRGLNYGYTF.

J is TRBJ2-1 and V is TRBV5-4; 8 bases align to TRBD2. The V segment lost 5 bases and the J segment 6 bases; nucleotides outside the gene matches: 10. Germline loops: CDR1 SGHNT, CDR2 YYREEE (reference sequence). The CDR3 sequence is 15 residues long. This CDR3 reads CASSFFGLASNEQFF. The DNA of the CDR3 is TGTGCCAGCAGTTTTTTCGGACTAGCTTCCAATGAGCAGTTCTTC.

V gene TRBV6-5 combines with J gene TRBJ1-3; D gene uncertain. V was cut by 0 bases and J by 1 base, with 4 bases left in between. Germline V gene data show CDR1 as MNHEY and CDR2 as SVGAGI. The CDR3 runs to 14 residues. In DNA form, the CDR3 reads TGTGCCAGCAGTTACTCACGGTCTGGAAACACCATATATTTT. As protein: CASSYSRSGNTIYF.

The chain employs TRBV19 and TRBJ1-2; 8 bases align to TRBD1. Trimming removed 5 bases from V and 2 bases from J; junction bases left unmatched: 7. Per germline, CDR1 LNHDA and CDR2 SQIVND (reference sequence). CDR3 length: 15 amino acids. DNA for the CDR3: TGTGCCAGTAGTGCCCTCGACAGGGGCAACTATGGCTACACCTTC. Its protein is CASSALDRGNYGYTF.

The chain carries TRBV11-1 and TRBJ2-3, with TRBD2 identical over 9 bases. After removal of 2 bases from V and 6 bases from J, the junction contained 3 bases not matched to a gene. The germline gives CDR1 SGHAT, CDR2 FQDESV (reference sequence). The CDR3 spans 14 residues. The CDR3 is CASSLKRGADTQYF. The CDR3 DNA reads as TGTGCCAGCAGCTTAAAGCGGGGGGCCGATACGCAGTATTTT. The complete variable domain, with remaining parts taken from reference TRBV11-1 and TRBJ2-3, reads EAEVAQSPRYKITEKSQAVAFWCDPISGHATLYWYRQILGQGPELLVQFQDESVVDDSQLPKDRFSAERLKGVDSTLKIQPAELGDSAMYLCASSLKRGADTQYFGPGTRLTVL.

The rearrangement joins TRBV23-1 to TRBJ1-1, with TRBD1 matching over 7 bases. TRBV23-1 is an open reading frame whose function is uncertain. The CDR3 totals 14 residues. Losses at the gene ends were 5 bases for V and 1 base for J; bases not matched to a gene: 4. CDR3 residues: CASSTRGTNTEAFF. The DNA for the CDR3 is TGCGCCAGCAGTACCAGGGGGACGAACACTGAAGCTTTCTTT.

This clone was observed a single time. CDR3 protein: CASLEGNTEAFF. DNA of the CDR3: TGTGCCAGCCTTGAGGGTAACACTGAAGCTTTCTTT. This chain links TRBV2 with TRBJ1-1, with D unclear. CDR1 and CDR2 (germline): SNHLY, FYNNEI. V was pared by 8 bases and J by 2 bases, with 9 bases between. This CDR3 contains 12 residues.

This chain connects TRBV27 to TRBJ2-2; TRBD2 agrees at 8 bases. Germline V gene lookup returns CDR1 MNHEY and CDR2 SMNVEV (reference sequence). V trimming: 6 bases; J trimming: 3 bases; junction bases outside the gene matches: 21. The CDR3 consists of 20 residues. The CDR3 nucleotides are TGTGCCAGCAGAACCTCCGGGACTAGATTATCCCAAGCCGACACCGGGGAGCTGTTTTTT. Its translation: CASRTSGTRLSQADTGELFF.

This chain's CDR3 is CASSLGQAGEAFF. The CDR3 DNA is TGCGCCAGCAGCTTGGGACAGGCTGGTGAAGCTTTCTTT. This chain uses TRBV5-1 with TRBJ1-1; D possibly corresponds to TRBD1 (6 bases). V lost 0 bases, J lost 7 bases, and 10 bases lay in between. From germline, CDR1 is SGHRS and CDR2 YFSETQ. The length of the CDR3 is 13 residues.

This chain links TRBV30 with TRBJ1-2; D is ambiguous. The germline V and J ends were trimmed by 5 bases and 5 bases, with 15 bases remaining between them. CDR1 is GTSNPN and CDR2 is SVGIG in the germline V gene (reference sequence). The CDR3 has 13 residues. The CDR3 sequence is CAWSSGLGYGYTF. In DNA, the CDR3 is TGTGCCTGGTCTTCGGGGTTAGGGTATGGCTACACCTTC.

The V gene is TRBV7-2, the J gene TRBJ2-7; 7 nucleotides match TRBD1. The ends lost 5 bases at V and 2 bases at J; junction bases unmatched: 6. The CDR3 has 14 amino acids. CDR1 and CDR2 from the germline V gene are SGHTA and FQGNSA. The CDR3 loop reads CASSTRQGPYEQYF. CDR3 sequence (DNA): TGTGCCAGCAGCACCCGACAGGGCCCCTACGAGCAGTACTTC.

V gene TRBV11-2 combines with J gene TRBJ1-1; D is perhaps TRBD1 (5 bases). This CDR3 is built from 13 residues. Germline V gene sequence: CDR1 SGHAT, CDR2 FQNNGV. The V end lost 10 bases, the J end lost 3 bases, and 15 bases lay between the germline ends. This chain's CDR3 is CATNGGVYTEAFF. In nucleotides, the CDR3 is TGTGCCACCAACGGGGGGGTCTACACTGAAGCTTTCTTT.

This clone was recorded once. The chain has TRBV5-8 and TRBJ2-2, with TRBD2 identical over 7 bases. Germline V CDR1 and CDR2: SGHTS, YDEGEE. There are 13 residues in the CDR3. V lost 10 bases and J lost 4; bases outside the gene matches: 7. CDR3 in DNA: TGTGCCGCAGGGAGGGGTGGCACCGGGGAGCTGTTTTTT. Translation gives CAAGRGGTGELFF. The entire variable domain, with the rest obtained from reference TRBV5-8 and TRBJ2-2, is as follows: EAGVTQSPTHLIKTRGQQATLRCSPISGHTSVYWYQQALGLGLQFLLWYDEGEERNRGNFPPRFSGRQFPNYSSELNVNALELEDSALYLCAAGRGGTGELFFGEGSRLTVL.

This clone came up once. In DNA, the CDR3 is TGTGCCAGCAGCTCGGGACTAGTCACAGATACGCAGTATTTT. Its protein is CASSSGLVTDTQYF. V and J are TRBV11-2 and TRBJ2-3; 8 bases match TRBD2. This CDR3 has 14 residues. The V gene's germline CDR1 is SGHAT and CDR2 FQNNGV. Germline trimming cut 4 bases from V and 2 bases from J; bases unmatched to any gene: 2.

The chain uses TRBV7-8 and TRBJ2-5; perhaps TRBD1 as D (5 bases). The CDR3 runs 15 residues. Trimming left V 5 bases short and J 5 bases short, with 18 bases between. Germline assignment: CDR1 SGHVS and CDR2 FQNEAQ. The CDR3 loop is CASSIRVIIEETQYF. Here the CDR3 DNA reads TGTGCCAGCAGCATCAGGGTTATTATCGAGGAGACCCAGTACTTC. The full variable domain, with the rest looked up from reference TRBV7-8 and TRBJ2-5, is GAGVSQSPRYKVAKRGQDVALRCDPISGHVSLFWYQQALGQGPEFLTYFQNEAQLDKSGLPSDRFFAERPEGSVSTLKIQRTQQEDSAVYLCASSIRVIIEETQYFGPGTRLLVL.

The CDR3 DNA follows: TGTGCCAGCTCACTCGACCAGGGACAGTTGGGAGAGACCCAGTACTTC. Translated: CASSLDQGQLGETQYF. The chain is built from TRBV18 and TRBJ2-5; 7 bases map to TRBD1. The CDR3 contains 16 residues. V was clipped by 4 bases and J by 4 bases; unmatched bases: 12. The germline CDR1 and CDR2 sequences are KGHSH and LQKENI.

The chain uses TRBV7-9 and TRBJ1-2; the match to TRBD1 covers 7 bases. The CDR3 contains 17 residues. The V segment lost 4 bases and the J segment 7 bases; nucleotides outside the gene matches: 18. Germline-derived CDR1 and CDR2 are SEHNR and FQNEAQ (reference sequence). The CDR3 here is CASSSSYLTGFGGGYTF. In nucleotides, the CDR3 is TGTGCCAGCAGCTCCTCCTACCTGACAGGGTTCGGAGGTGGCTACACCTTC.

This chain links TRBV6-6 with TRBJ2-1, with a weak D call TRBD1 (5 bases). This CDR3 region has 13 residues. Trimming took off 2 bases at V and 10 bases at J, with 12 bases between the two ends. Germline CDR1 MNHNY, CDR2 SVGAGI (reference sequence). CDR3 coding DNA: TGTGCCAGCAGTTACATTGGGGCCTGGGAGCAGTTCTTC. Protein product: CASSYIGAWEQFF.

This chain links TRBV19 with TRBJ1-1, with D possibly matching TRBD1 (6 bases). Germline V gene data show CDR1 as LNHDA and CDR2 as SQIVND (reference sequence). The CDR3 has 14 amino acids. V was clipped by 6 bases and J by 1 base, with 12 bases between them. In nucleotides, the CDR3 is TGTGCCAGTAGCCAACAGGGAAGGAACACTGAAGCTTTCTTT. It encodes CASSQQGRNTEAFF.

This chain links TRBV5-1 with TRBJ2-3; 10 bases line up with TRBD2. Trimming took 5 bases from V and 5 from J; bases not matched to a gene: 11. CDR3 length: 16 residues. From germline, CDR1 is SGHRS and CDR2 YFSETQ. The CDR3 is CASRGLSGGALDTQYF. The CDR3 nucleotides are TGCGCCAGCAGAGGGTTGAGCGGGGGGGCGCTAGATACGCAGTATTTT. Full variable domain (missing parts from reference TRBV5-1 and TRBJ2-3): KAGVTQTPRYLIKTRGQQVTLSCSPISGHRSVSWYQQTPGQGLQFLFEYFSETQRNKGNFPGRFSGRQFSNSRSEMNVSTLELGDSALYLCASRGLSGGALDTQYFGPGTRLTVL.